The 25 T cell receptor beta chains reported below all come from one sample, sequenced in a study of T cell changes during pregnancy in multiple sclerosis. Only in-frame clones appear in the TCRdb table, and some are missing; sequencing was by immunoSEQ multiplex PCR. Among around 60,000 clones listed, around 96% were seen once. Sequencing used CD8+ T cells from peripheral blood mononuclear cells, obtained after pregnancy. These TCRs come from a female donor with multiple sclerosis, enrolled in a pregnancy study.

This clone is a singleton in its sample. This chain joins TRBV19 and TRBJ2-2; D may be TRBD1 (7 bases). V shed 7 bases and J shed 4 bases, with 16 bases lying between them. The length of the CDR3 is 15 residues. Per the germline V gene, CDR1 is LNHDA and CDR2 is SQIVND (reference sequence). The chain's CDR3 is CASTEEGAATGELFF. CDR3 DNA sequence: TGTGCCAGTACTGAGGAGGGGGCCGCCACCGGGGAGCTGTTTTTT. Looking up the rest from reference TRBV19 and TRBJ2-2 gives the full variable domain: DGGITQSPKYLFRKEGQNVTLSCEQNLNHDAMYWYRQDPGQGLRLIYYSQIVNDFQKGDIAEGYSVSREKKESFPLTVTSAQKNPTAFYLCASTEEGAATGELFFGEGSRLTVL.

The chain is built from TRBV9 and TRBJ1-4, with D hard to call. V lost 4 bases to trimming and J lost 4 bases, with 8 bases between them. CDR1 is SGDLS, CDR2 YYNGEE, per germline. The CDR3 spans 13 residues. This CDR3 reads CASSLAGNEKLFF. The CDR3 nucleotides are TGTGCCAGCAGCCTCGCGGGTAATGAAAAACTGTTTTTT.

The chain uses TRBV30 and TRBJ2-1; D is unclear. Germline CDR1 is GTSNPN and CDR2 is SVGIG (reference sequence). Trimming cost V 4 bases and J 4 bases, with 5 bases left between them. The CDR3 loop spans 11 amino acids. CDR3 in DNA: TGTGCCTGGACAGATTACAATGAGCAGTTCTTC. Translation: CAWTDYNEQFF.

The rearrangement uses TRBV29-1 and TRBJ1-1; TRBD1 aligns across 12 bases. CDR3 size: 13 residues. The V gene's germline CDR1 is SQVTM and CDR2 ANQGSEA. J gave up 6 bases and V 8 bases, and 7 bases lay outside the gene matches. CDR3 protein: CSLTRDRGPEAFF. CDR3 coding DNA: TGCAGCCTCACGAGGGACAGGGGGCCTGAAGCTTTCTTT.

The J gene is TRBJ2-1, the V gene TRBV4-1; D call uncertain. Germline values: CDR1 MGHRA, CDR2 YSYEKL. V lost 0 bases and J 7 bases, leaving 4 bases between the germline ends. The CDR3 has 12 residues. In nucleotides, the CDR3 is TGCGCCAGCAGCCAAGAGGCTAATGAGCAGTTCTTC. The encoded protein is CASSQEANEQFF.

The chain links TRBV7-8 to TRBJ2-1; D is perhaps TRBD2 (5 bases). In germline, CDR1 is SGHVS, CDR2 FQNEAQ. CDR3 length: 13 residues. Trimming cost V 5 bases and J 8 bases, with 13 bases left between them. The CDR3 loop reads CASSPEDWDEQFF. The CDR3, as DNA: TGTGCCAGCAGCCCGGAGGACTGGGATGAGCAGTTCTTC.

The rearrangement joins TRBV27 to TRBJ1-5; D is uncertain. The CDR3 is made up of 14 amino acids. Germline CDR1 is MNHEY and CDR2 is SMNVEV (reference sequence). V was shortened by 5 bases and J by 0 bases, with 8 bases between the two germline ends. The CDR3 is CASSPPGSNQPQHF. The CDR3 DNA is TGTGCCAGCAGTCCCCCGGGTAGCAATCAGCCCCAGCATTTT.

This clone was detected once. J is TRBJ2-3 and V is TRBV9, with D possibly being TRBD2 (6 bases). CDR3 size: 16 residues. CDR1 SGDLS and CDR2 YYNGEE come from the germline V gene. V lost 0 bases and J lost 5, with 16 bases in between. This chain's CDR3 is CASSVVSAGRGDTQYF. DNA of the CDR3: TGTGCCAGCAGCGTAGTGTCTGCCGGGCGGGGAGATACGCAGTATTTT.

In DNA form, the CDR3 reads TGCAGCGTACCCCTAGCGGGAAGCACAGATACGCAGTATTTT. Encoded protein: CSVPLAGSTDTQYF. V gene TRBV29-1 combines with J gene TRBJ2-3; 9 nucleotides line up with TRBD2. The CDR3 covers 14 residues. The V gene's germline CDR1 is SQVTM and CDR2 ANQGSEA. The trim removed 6 bases at V and 0 bases at J, leaving 4 bases unmatched.

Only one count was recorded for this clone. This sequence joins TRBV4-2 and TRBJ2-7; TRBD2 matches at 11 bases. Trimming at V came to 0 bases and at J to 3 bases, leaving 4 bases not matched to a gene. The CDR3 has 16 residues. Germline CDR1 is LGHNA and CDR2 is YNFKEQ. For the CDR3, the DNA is TGTGCCAGCAGCCAAGATCGACTAGCGGGGATCTACGAGCAGTACTTC. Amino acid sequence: CASSQDRLAGIYEQYF.

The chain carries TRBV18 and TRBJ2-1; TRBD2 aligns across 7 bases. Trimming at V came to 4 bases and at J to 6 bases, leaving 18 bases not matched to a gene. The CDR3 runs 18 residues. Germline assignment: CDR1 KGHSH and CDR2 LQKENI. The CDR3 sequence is CASSLAGSGLGFANEQFF. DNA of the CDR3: TGTGCCAGCTCACTAGCGGGCAGCGGACTGGGGTTTGCCAATGAGCAGTTCTTC.

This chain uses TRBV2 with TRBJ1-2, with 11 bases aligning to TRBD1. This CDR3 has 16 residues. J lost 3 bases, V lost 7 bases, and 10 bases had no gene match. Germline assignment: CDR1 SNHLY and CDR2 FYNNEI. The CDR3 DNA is TGTGCCAGCAAGGTTAGGACAGGGGGCTGGGACTATGGCTACACCTTC. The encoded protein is CASKVRTGGWDYGYTF.

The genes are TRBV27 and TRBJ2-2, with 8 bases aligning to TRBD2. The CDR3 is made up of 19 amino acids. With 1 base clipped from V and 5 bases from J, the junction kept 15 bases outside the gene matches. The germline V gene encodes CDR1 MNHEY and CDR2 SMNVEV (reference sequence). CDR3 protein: CASSLYSAGVGSGTGELFF. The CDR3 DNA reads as TGTGCCAGCAGTTTATACTCAGCGGGAGTCGGCTCGGGTACCGGGGAGCTGTTTTTT.

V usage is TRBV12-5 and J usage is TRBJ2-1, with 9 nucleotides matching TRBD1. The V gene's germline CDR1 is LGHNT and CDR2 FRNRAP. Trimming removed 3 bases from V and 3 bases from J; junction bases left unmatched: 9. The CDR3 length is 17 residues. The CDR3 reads CASGFQPGTGFYNEQFF. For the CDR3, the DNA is TGTGCTAGTGGTTTTCAACCCGGGACAGGGTTCTACAATGAGCAGTTCTTC.

The CDR3 protein is CASRTLAGVPYEQYF. The DNA of the CDR3 is TGCGCCAGCAGAACCTTAGCGGGAGTCCCCTACGAGCAGTACTTC. This sequence joins TRBV5-1 and TRBJ2-7; 9 nucleotides line up with TRBD2. CDR1 is SGHRS, CDR2 YFSETQ, per germline. The V and J ends lost 5 bases and 2 bases, in that order; junction bases with no gene match: 8. The CDR3 is made up of 15 amino acids.

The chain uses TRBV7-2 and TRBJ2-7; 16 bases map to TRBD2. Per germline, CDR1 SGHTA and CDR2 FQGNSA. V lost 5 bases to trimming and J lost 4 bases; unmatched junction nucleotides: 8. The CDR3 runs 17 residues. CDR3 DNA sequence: TGTGCCAGCAGCCCGGGACTAGCGGGAGGGGGCCTTTACGAGCAGTACTTC. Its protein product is CASSPGLAGGGLYEQYF. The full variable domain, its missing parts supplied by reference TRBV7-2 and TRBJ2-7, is GAGVSQSPSNKVTEKGKDVELRCDPISGHTALYWYRQSLGQGLEFLIYFQGNSAPDKSGLPSDRFSAERTGGSVSTLTIQRTQQEDSAVYLCASSPGLAGGGLYEQYFGPGTRLTVT.

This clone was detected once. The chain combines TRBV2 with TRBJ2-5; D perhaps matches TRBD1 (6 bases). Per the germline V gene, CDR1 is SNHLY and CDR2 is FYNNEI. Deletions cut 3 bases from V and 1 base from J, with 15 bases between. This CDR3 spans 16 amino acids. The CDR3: CASSDFPGQIQETQYF. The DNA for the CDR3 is TGTGCCAGCAGTGATTTCCCTGGACAGATCCAAGAGACCCAGTACTTC.

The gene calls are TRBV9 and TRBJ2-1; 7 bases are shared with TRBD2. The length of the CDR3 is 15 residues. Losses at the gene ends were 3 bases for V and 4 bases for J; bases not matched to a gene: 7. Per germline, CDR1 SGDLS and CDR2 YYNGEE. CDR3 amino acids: CASSGSGAPYNEQFF. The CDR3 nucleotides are TGTGCCAGCAGCGGAAGCGGGGCTCCGTACAATGAGCAGTTCTTC. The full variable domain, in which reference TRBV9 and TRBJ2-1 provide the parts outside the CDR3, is DSGVTQTPKHLITATGQRVTLRCSPRSGDLSVYWYQQSLDQGLQFLIQYYNGEERAKGNILERFSAQQFPDLHSELNLSSLELGDSALYFCASSGSGAPYNEQFFGPGTRLTVL.

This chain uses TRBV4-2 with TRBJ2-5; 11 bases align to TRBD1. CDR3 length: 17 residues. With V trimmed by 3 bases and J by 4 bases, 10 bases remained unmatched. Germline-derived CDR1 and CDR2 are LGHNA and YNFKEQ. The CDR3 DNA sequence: TGTGCCAGCAGCCAGCGGACAGGGGGCCTCTGGGGAGAGACCCAGTACTTC. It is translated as CASSQRTGGLWGETQYF.

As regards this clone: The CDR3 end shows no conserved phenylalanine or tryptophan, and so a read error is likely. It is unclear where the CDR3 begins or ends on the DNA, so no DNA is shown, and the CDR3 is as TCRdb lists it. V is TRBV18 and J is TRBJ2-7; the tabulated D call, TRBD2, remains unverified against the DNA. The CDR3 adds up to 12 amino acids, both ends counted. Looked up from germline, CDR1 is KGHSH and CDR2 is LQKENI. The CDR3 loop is CASSEVGDPGKL.

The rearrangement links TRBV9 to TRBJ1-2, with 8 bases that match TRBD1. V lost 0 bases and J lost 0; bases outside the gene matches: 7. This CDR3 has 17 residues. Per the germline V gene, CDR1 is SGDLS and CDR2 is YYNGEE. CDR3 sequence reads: CASSVATGTGANYGYTF. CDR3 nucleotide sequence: TGTGCCAGCAGCGTAGCCACCGGGACAGGAGCTAACTATGGCTACACCTTC.

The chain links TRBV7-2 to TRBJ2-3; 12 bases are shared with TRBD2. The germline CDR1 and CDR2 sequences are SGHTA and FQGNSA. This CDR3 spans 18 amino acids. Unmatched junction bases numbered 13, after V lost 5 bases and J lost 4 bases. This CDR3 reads CASSLNRLAGDLADTQYF. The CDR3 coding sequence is TGTGCCAGCAGCCTAAATAGACTAGCGGGAGATTTGGCAGATACGCAGTATTTT.

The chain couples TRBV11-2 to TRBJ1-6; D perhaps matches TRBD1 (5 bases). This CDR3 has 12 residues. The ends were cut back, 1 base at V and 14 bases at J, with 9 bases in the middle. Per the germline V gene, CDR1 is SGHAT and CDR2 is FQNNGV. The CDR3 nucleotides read TGTGCCAGCAGCTTAGGGGGCAGGACCCTCCACTTT. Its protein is CASSLGGRTLHF.

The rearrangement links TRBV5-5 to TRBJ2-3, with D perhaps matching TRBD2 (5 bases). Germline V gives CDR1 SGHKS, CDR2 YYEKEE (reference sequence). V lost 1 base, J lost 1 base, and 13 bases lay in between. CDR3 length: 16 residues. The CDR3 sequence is CASSLSGATGTDTQYF. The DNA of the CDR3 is TGTGCCAGCAGCTTGAGCGGCGCTACGGGCACAGATACGCAGTATTTT.

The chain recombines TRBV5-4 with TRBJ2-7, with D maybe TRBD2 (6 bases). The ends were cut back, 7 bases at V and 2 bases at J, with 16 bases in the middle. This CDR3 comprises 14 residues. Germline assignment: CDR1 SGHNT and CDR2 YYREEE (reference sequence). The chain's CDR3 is CASAPQRAPYEQYF. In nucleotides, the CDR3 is TGTGCCAGCGCCCCTCAGCGGGCGCCCTACGAGCAGTACTTC.